Below, 21 T cell receptor beta chains from the same sample are listed, as sequenced in a study of Ad26.COV2.S vaccination and SARS-CoV-2 variants. Treatment given: some 19 received Ad26.COV2.S at low or high dose, single or two shots; about 5 received placebo; per-sample allocation not given. Vaccine and placebo recipients were sampled on day 63 after the first injection. Profiling relied on immunoSEQ multiplex PCR, and the TCRdb table lists in-frame clones only, not all of them. Found here are about 420,000 clones, over 75% of them singletons; the top ten hold approximately 4%. The source was peripheral blood, collected in a trial of Ad26.COV2.S vaccine versus placebo. These receptors were obtained from a person between 18 and 65 years old who received the Ad26.COV2.S COVID-19 vaccine or a placebo.

The V gene is TRBV6-2 or TRBV6-3, the J gene TRBJ2-2; D uncertain. The V and J ends lost 3 bases and 5 bases respectively, with 10 bases between them. The CDR3 runs 14 residues. CDR1 and CDR2 from the germline V gene are MNHEY and SVGEGT. In nucleotides, the CDR3 is TGTGCCAGCAGTTATAGGGCCGTTACCGGGGAGCTGTTTTTT. This gives the protein CASSYRAVTGELFF.

This sequence joins TRBV6-2 or TRBV6-3 and TRBJ2-1, with TRBD2 identical over 13 bases. CDR1 and CDR2 (germline): MNHEY, SVGEGT. The length of the CDR3 is 15 residues. Trimming cost V 6 bases and J 5 bases; bases outside gene matches: 4. The CDR3 region is CASSDGTSGNNEQFF. The CDR3 DNA sequence: TGTGCCAGCAGCGACGGGACTAGCGGGAACAATGAGCAGTTCTTC.

This chain links TRBV7-2 with TRBJ1-2, with D possibly TRBD1 on 5 matching bases. The CDR3 consists of 14 residues. CDR1 is SGHTA, CDR2 FQGNSA, per germline. V was pared by 0 bases and J by 8 bases, with 13 bases between. CDR3 sequence (DNA): TGTGCCAGCAGCTTAGCGGAGAACGCAGGGGGCTACACCTTC. Its translation: CASSLAENAGGYTF. The complete variable domain, with remaining parts taken from reference TRBV7-2 and TRBJ1-2, reads GAGVSQSPSNKVTEKGKDVELRCDPISGHTALYWYRQSLGQGLEFLIYFQGNSAPDKSGLPSDRFSAERTGGSVSTLTIQRTQQEDSAVYLCASSLAENAGGYTFGSGTRLTVV.

The chain has TRBV7-9 and TRBJ2-7; D is possibly TRBD1 or TRBD2 (5 bases each). This CDR3 region has 15 residues. In germline, CDR1 is SEHNR, CDR2 FQNEAQ (reference sequence). The V gene lost 6 bases and the J gene lost 4 bases, with 19 bases spanning the gap. The CDR3 region is CASSLVEGSGYEQYF. CDR3 nucleotide sequence: TGTGCCAGCAGTCTTGTCGAGGGGTCGGGGTACGAGCAGTACTTC.

This clone has only a few counts. This chain uses TRBV4-1 with TRBJ2-5, with a possible D match to TRBD1 (5 bases). Germline assignment: CDR1 MGHRA and CDR2 YSYEKL. Trimming shortened V by 0 bases and J by 4 bases, and 12 bases separated the two germline ends. CDR3 length equals 15 residues. CDR3 residues: CASSQDPGQPETQYF. The CDR3 nucleotides are TGCGCCAGCAGCCAAGACCCCGGACAACCAGAGACCCAGTACTTC.

This chain connects TRBV7-9 to TRBJ2-1; D is possibly TRBD1 or TRBD2 (5 bases each). V lost 6 bases to trimming and J lost 4 bases, with 19 bases between them. CDR1 is SEHNR, CDR2 FQNEAQ, per germline (reference sequence). This CDR3 spans 16 amino acids. DNA of the CDR3: TGTGCCAGCAGACCCGTGTTTGGGGGTCGGTACAATGAGCAGTTCTTC. Translation: CASRPVFGGRYNEQFF.

The rearrangement joins TRBV4-3 to TRBJ1-1; maybe TRBD1 (6 bases). Trimming shortened V by 4 bases and J by 4 bases, and 16 bases separated the two germline ends. Germline lookup yields CDR1 LGHNA and CDR2 YSLEER. The CDR3 extends over 15 amino acids. The DNA for the CDR3 is TGCGCCAGCAGCCCAGGGGCGGGTTCGGTCACTGAAGCTTTCTTT. As protein: CASSPGAGSVTEAFF.

The chain has TRBV5-8 and TRBJ2-3; TRBD2 matches 8 bases. V lost 1 base to trimming and J lost 2 bases; unmatched junction nucleotides: 12. The CDR3 is 18 residues long. Per germline, CDR1 SGHTS and CDR2 YDEGEE. Written as DNA, the CDR3 is TGTGCCAGCAGCTTGAGGGTTCGAACTAGCGGAGACACAGATACGCAGTATTTT. Translation: CASSLRVRTSGDTDTQYF.

V is TRBV9 and J is TRBJ1-3; 7 nucleotides match TRBD1. This CDR3 contains 17 residues. V lost 0 bases, J lost 6 bases, and 12 bases stayed unmatched. The germline CDR1 and CDR2 sequences are SGDLS and YYNGEE. Written as DNA, the CDR3 is TGTGCCAGCAGCGTAGCTGCACAGGGGAGGGAGGTAAACACCATATATTTT. This codes for CASSVAAQGREVNTIYF.

In this sample, this clone turned up once. The chain links TRBV27 to TRBJ1-3, with D hard to call. Trimming pared 5 bases from V and 4 bases from J, leaving 9 bases between. The germline gives CDR1 MNHEY, CDR2 SMNVEV (reference sequence). CDR3 length: 13 amino acids. CDR3 residues: CASSPMDGNTIYF. The CDR3 coding sequence is TGTGCCAGCAGTCCTATGGACGGAAACACCATATATTTT.

The V and J genes are TRBV5-6 and TRBJ1-2; D gene ambiguous. Trimming pared 0 bases from V and 0 bases from J, leaving 6 bases between. The germline V gene encodes CDR1 SGHDT and CDR2 YYEEEE. This CDR3 comprises 14 residues. The CDR3 nucleotides read TGTGCCAGCAGCTTGGTTCGGGCTAACTATGGCTACACCTTC. The encoded protein is CASSLVRANYGYTF.

The rearrangement joins TRBV6-5 to TRBJ1-5; D ambiguous. V was pared by 5 bases and J by 3 bases, with 11 bases between. This CDR3 region has 14 residues. CDR1 is MNHEY, CDR2 SVGAGI, per germline. Here the CDR3 DNA reads TGTGCCAGCAGTCTTTCCAGCGACAATCAGCCCCAGCATTTT. Residues: CASSLSSDNQPQHF.

The V and J genes are TRBV2 and TRBJ1-1; 9 bases agree with TRBD1. CDR3 length: 15 residues. V gave up 8 bases and J gave up 2 bases; unmatched junction bases: 9. Germline assignment: CDR1 SNHLY and CDR2 FYNNEI. CDR3: CASVRDRGSNTEAFF. The CDR3 DNA reads as TGTGCCAGCGTTCGTGACAGGGGGTCAAACACTGAAGCTTTCTTT.

The chain recombines TRBV9 with TRBJ2-7; 9 positions agree with TRBD2. Trimming at V came to 4 bases and at J to 3 bases, leaving 8 bases not matched to a gene. CDR1 and CDR2 (germline): SGDLS, YYNGEE. The CDR3 covers 15 residues. The CDR3 region is CASSPGGSGGYEQYF. The CDR3 coding sequence is TGTGCCAGCAGCCCCGGGGGTAGCGGGGGCTACGAGCAGTACTTC.

The genes are TRBV10-3 and TRBJ2-2; 7 nucleotides agree with TRBD1. Germline trimming cut 6 bases from V and 0 bases from J; bases unmatched to any gene: 1. The CDR3 runs to 14 residues. Germline lookup yields CDR1 ENHRY and CDR2 SYGVKD. DNA for the CDR3: TGTGCCATCAGCGGGACAGCGAACACCGGGGAGCTGTTTTTT. As protein: CAISGTANTGELFF.

The rearrangement joins TRBV13 to TRBJ2-7; TRBD1 matches at 11 bases. J was trimmed by 5 bases and V by 6 bases; bases with no gene match: 9. The germline gives CDR1 PRHDT, CDR2 FYEKMQ (reference sequence). The length of the CDR3 is 15 residues. As DNA, the CDR3 is TGTGCCAGCAGAGGAGGACAGGGGGCTTCCCACGAGCAGTACTTC. Protein product: CASRGGQGASHEQYF. The complete variable domain, with remaining parts taken from reference TRBV13 and TRBJ2-7, reads AAGVIQSPRHLIKEKRETATLKCYPIPRHDTVYWYQQGPGQDPQFLISFYEKMQSDKGSIPDRFSAQQFSDYHSELNMSSLELGDSALYFCASRGGQGASHEQYFGPGTRLTVT.

This chain joins TRBV7-2 and TRBJ2-6, with D maybe TRBD1 (6 bases). Germline CDR1 SGHTA, CDR2 FQGNSA. Trimming stripped 3 bases from V and 0 bases from J, with 9 bases between. The CDR3 is 16 residues long. CDR3 nucleotide sequence: TGTGCCAGCAGCTTGTACAGGGACTCTGGGGCCAACGTCCTGACTTTC. Translation gives CASSLYRDSGANVLTF.

V usage is TRBV5-4 and J usage is TRBJ1-1; D is possibly TRBD1 (5 bases). Trimming removed 3 bases from V and 0 bases from J, with 6 bases in between. This CDR3 comprises 13 residues. CDR1 and CDR2 from the germline V gene are SGHNT and YYREEE (reference sequence). The CDR3 DNA is TGTGCCAGCAGCTCCAGGGTGAACACTGAAGCTTTCTTT. Its translation is CASSSRVNTEAFF.

The V and J genes are TRBV11-2 and TRBJ1-1, with 8 bases identical to TRBD1. CDR3 size: 13 residues. V shed 5 bases and J 5 bases; nucleotides not matched to a gene: 4. Germline V gives CDR1 SGHAT, CDR2 FQNNGV. CDR3 sequence: CASSQTGETEAFF. CDR3 DNA: TGTGCCAGCAGCCAGACAGGGGAAACTGAAGCTTTCTTT.

The V and J genes are TRBV7-9 and TRBJ2-2; 9 bases agree with TRBD1. V was clipped by 1 base and J by 4 bases; unmatched bases: 10. The CDR3 has 18 residues. The V gene's germline CDR1 is SEHNR and CDR2 FQNEAQ (reference sequence). Here the CDR3 DNA reads TGTGCCAGCAGCTTAGGCGACGGGACAGGGTATCGCACCGGGGAGCTGTTTTTT. Protein product: CASSLGDGTGYRTGELFF.

The V call is TRBV14, the J call TRBJ2-6, with D possibly matching TRBD1 (5 bases). Per the germline V gene, CDR1 is SGHDN and CDR2 is FVKESK. The ends were cut back, 0 bases at V and 0 bases at J, with 18 bases in the middle. The CDR3 is made up of 20 amino acids. The chain's CDR3 is CASSQDTWVHRLSGANVLTF. CDR3 nucleotide sequence: TGTGCCAGCAGCCAAGATACATGGGTACACAGGCTCTCTGGGGCCAACGTCCTGACTTTC.